The 23 T cell receptor beta chains given below trace back to one sample, sequenced in a study of control samples from healthy donors and cancer patients. The repertoire was sequenced with immunoSEQ multiplex PCR; TCRdb's copy has only in-frame clones and lacks some. The profile shows 76,000 or so clones, about nine tenths of them singletons. The sample comprised PBMCs. Receptors were obtained from a woman aged 45 to 65 with colorectal cancer.

This clone was seen a handful of times. The V and J genes are TRBV7-2 and TRBJ1-6, with D possibly matching TRBD1 (6 bases). CDR1 and CDR2 (germline): SGHTA, FQGNSA. The CDR3 runs to 15 residues. Trimming removed 1 base at V and 6 bases at J, with 10 bases between. CDR3 nucleotides: TGTGCCAGCAGCTTAGGGACAGCCATTAATTCACCCCTCCACTTT. Protein: CASSLGTAINSPLHF.

V gene TRBV6-5 combines with J gene TRBJ1-2; D is uncertain. The V end was cut by 2 bases, the J end by 0 bases, with 7 bases between. The CDR3 spans 14 residues. CDR1 MNHEY and CDR2 SVGAGI come from the germline V gene. The chain's CDR3 is CASSYRITNYGYTF. As DNA, the CDR3 is TGTGCCAGCAGTTACAGGATTACTAACTATGGCTACACCTTC.

The gene calls are TRBV6-4 and TRBJ2-1; tentatively, D is TRBD1 (5 bases). Germline V lookup: CDR1 MRHNA, CDR2 SNTAGT. The V end was cut by 6 bases, the J end by 6 bases, with 9 bases between. The length of the CDR3 is 12 residues. The CDR3 sequence is CASRIGVNEQFF. CDR3 nucleotide sequence: TGTGCCAGCAGAATAGGGGTCAATGAGCAGTTCTTC.

J is TRBJ2-2 and V is TRBV7-3; TRBD1 is a possible D gene (5 bases). Per germline, CDR1 SGHTA and CDR2 FQGTGA. Trimming cost V 5 bases and J 0 bases, with 10 bases left between them. The length of the CDR3 is 15 residues. CDR3 DNA sequence: TGTGCCAGCAGCCCCGACAGAGCGAACACCGGGGAGCTGTTTTTT. Protein sequence: CASSPDRANTGELFF.

This clone has a single count. V usage is TRBV30 and J usage is TRBJ1-5, with D unresolved. This CDR3 comprises 13 residues. The germline V gene has CDR1 GTSNPN and CDR2 SVGIG (reference sequence). With 2 bases removed from V and 2 bases from J, the gap between germline ends came to 7 bases. As DNA, the CDR3 is TGTGCCTGGAGTAGAACAGGCAATCAGCCCCAGCATTTT. It yields the protein CAWSRTGNQPQHF.

The count of this clone is one. The chain uses TRBV3-1 (or the pseudogene TRBV3-2) and TRBJ1-1; weak D call: TRBD1 (6 bases). This CDR3 has 14 residues. Germline loops: CDR1 LGHDT, CDR2 YNNKEL (reference sequence). V lost 2 bases to trimming and J lost 2 bases, with 9 bases between them. CDR3 sequence reads: CASSQSRGNTEAFF. As DNA, the CDR3 is TGTGCCAGCAGCCAATCCAGGGGAAACACTGAAGCTTTCTTT.

The chain carries TRBV10-3 and TRBJ2-1; D ambiguous. Germline loops: CDR1 ENHRY, CDR2 SYGVKD. Between the trimmed V and J ends, which lost 1 base and 3 bases, there was a span of 13 bases. This CDR3 has 16 amino acids. CDR3 amino acids: CAISELREKDYNEQFF. The DNA for the CDR3 is TGTGCCATCAGTGAGTTAAGGGAAAAGGACTACAATGAGCAGTTCTTC.

The chain carries TRBV5-4 and TRBJ1-1; D is perhaps TRBD1 (6 bases). The CDR3 is 19 amino acids. From germline, CDR1 is SGHNT and CDR2 YYREEE (reference sequence). V lost 3 bases and J 0 bases, leaving 24 bases between the germline ends. The DNA of the CDR3 is TGTGCCAGCAGCTCCCGAATAGGACAGAGACTTGGTTTGAACACTGAAGCTTTCTTT. Translating gives CASSSRIGQRLGLNTEAFF.

This sequence joins TRBV5-1 and TRBJ1-1; 7 positions match TRBD1. Trimming cost V 1 base and J 4 bases; bases outside gene matches: 4. The CDR3 is made up of 14 amino acids. Germline lookup yields CDR1 SGHRS and CDR2 YFSETQ. The CDR3 loop reads CASSLNSGGTEAFF. As DNA, the CDR3 is TGCGCCAGCAGCTTGAATTCAGGGGGCACTGAAGCTTTCTTT.

This clone was counted only a few times. V and J are TRBV14 and TRBJ1-2, with no clear D. V was shortened by 4 bases and J by 7 bases, with 7 bases between the two germline ends. This CDR3 comprises 11 residues. The V gene's germline CDR1 is SGHDN and CDR2 FVKESK. The CDR3 is CASSPGSGYTF. The CDR3 DNA follows: TGTGCCAGCAGCCCAGGCTCTGGCTACACCTTC.

The chain couples TRBV30 to TRBJ2-7; 8 positions match TRBD1. V lost 0 bases, J lost 2 bases, and 12 bases stayed unmatched. The CDR3 runs to 17 residues. Germline CDR1 is GTSNPN and CDR2 is SVGIG (reference sequence). The CDR3 loop is CAWSVATGTGGTYEQYV. Here the CDR3 DNA reads TGTGCCTGGAGTGTAGCCACTGGGACAGGAGGTACCTACGAGCAGTACGTC.

This chain uses TRBV4-3 with TRBJ2-3; 8 nucleotides match TRBD2. From germline, CDR1 is LGHNA and CDR2 YSLEER. CDR3 size: 16 residues. Trimming at V came to 4 bases and at J to 8 bases, leaving 14 bases not matched to a gene. The CDR3 spells CASSLGAGLGPGTQYF. DNA for the CDR3: TGCGCCAGCAGCCTAGGGGCGGGACTAGGCCCAGGTACGCAGTATTTT.

The chain has TRBV9 and TRBJ2-5; 7 nucleotides line up with TRBD2. The CDR3 is made up of 15 amino acids. Per the germline V gene, CDR1 is SGDLS and CDR2 is YYNGEE. Losses at the gene ends were 0 bases for V and 5 bases for J; bases not matched to a gene: 7. Written as DNA, the CDR3 is TGTGCCAGCAGCGTAGGCTGGGAGGGTCTCGAGACCCAGTACTTC. Translating it yields CASSVGWEGLETQYF.

Here the CDR3 reads CASSQEGIGYGYTF. The CDR3, as DNA: TGCGCCAGCAGCCAGGAGGGGATCGGCTATGGCTACACCTTC. This rearrangement joins TRBV5-1 to TRBJ1-2, with D maybe TRBD1 (5 bases). CDR3 length equals 14 residues. Germline V gene sequence: CDR1 SGHRS, CDR2 YFSETQ. V shed 4 bases and J shed 4 bases, with 14 bases lying between them.

The V call is TRBV28, the J call TRBJ1-6, with D possibly matching TRBD1 (5 bases). Germline CDR1 reads MDHEN; CDR2 reads SYDVKM. This CDR3 has 15 residues. Trimming pared 3 bases from V and 7 bases from J, leaving 13 bases between. The CDR3 sequence: CASSFGRTPNSPLHF. CDR3 bases: TGTGCCAGCAGTTTTGGGAGGACACCAAATTCACCCCTCCACTTT.

This chain joins TRBV5-4 and TRBJ2-2; 9 bases line up with TRBD1. The germline CDR1 and CDR2 sequences are SGHNT and YYREEE (reference sequence). CDR3 length equals 15 residues. With V trimmed by 0 bases and J by 5 bases, 2 bases remained unmatched. In DNA, the CDR3 is TGTGCCAGCAGCTTGGGGGACAGGGTTACCGGGGAGCTGTTTTTT. The encoded protein is CASSLGDRVTGELFF.

This chain links TRBV24-1 with TRBJ2-5; D not certain. Germline V gene lookup returns CDR1 KGHDR and CDR2 SFDVKD. The CDR3 is 14 residues long. Trimming pared 2 bases from V and 1 base from J, leaving 7 bases between. The CDR3 coding sequence is TGTGCCACCAGTGATTGGGGAACCCAAGAGACCCAGTACTTC. Its translation: CATSDWGTQETQYF.

The chain employs TRBV19 and TRBJ2-5; 13 bases are a match to TRBD2. The CDR3 sequence is 19 residues long. The ends lost 3 bases at V and 0 bases at J; junction bases unmatched: 10. Germline V gives CDR1 LNHDA, CDR2 SQIVND (reference sequence). The CDR3 loop is CASSIHWTSGGQYQETQYF. For the CDR3, the DNA is TGTGCCAGTAGTATCCATTGGACTAGCGGGGGCCAGTACCAAGAGACCCAGTACTTC.

V usage is TRBV10-2 and J usage is TRBJ1-2, with no clear D. The CDR3 totals 15 residues. Trimming left V 2 bases short and J 0 bases short, with 10 bases between. Germline V gene lookup returns CDR1 WSHSY and CDR2 SAAADI. CDR3 region: CASSEAGGANYGYTF. CDR3 bases: TGCGCCAGCAGTGAGGCAGGAGGAGCTAACTATGGCTACACCTTC.

This chain connects TRBV6-2 or TRBV6-3 to TRBJ2-5; D ambiguous. The CDR3 is made up of 14 amino acids. Trimming removed 2 bases at V and 2 bases at J, with 9 bases between. The germline gives CDR1 MNHEY, CDR2 SVGEGT. For the CDR3, the DNA is TGTGCCAGCAGTTACCGGCCAGAACAAGAGACCCAGTACTTC. It yields the protein CASSYRPEQETQYF.

The chain links TRBV5-1 to TRBJ2-3; weak D call: TRBD2 (5 bases). The CDR3 consists of 16 residues. Trimming left V 0 bases short and J 2 bases short, with 13 bases between. Germline assignment: CDR1 SGHRS and CDR2 YFSETQ. The CDR3: CASSLERVRHTDTQYF. CDR3 nucleotides: TGCGCCAGCAGCTTGGAGAGGGTTAGACACACAGATACGCAGTATTTT.

This clone has a single count. The chain carries TRBV12-5 and TRBJ2-2; 8 bases align to TRBD1. The J segment lost 4 bases and the V segment lost 0 bases, leaving 13 bases of the junction unmatched. This CDR3 comprises 19 residues. The germline V gene has CDR1 LGHNT and CDR2 FRNRAP. For the CDR3, the DNA is TGTGCTAGTGGTTTGGTAATTCGGACAGGGCGTGATAGCACCGGGGAGCTGTTTTTT. Its translation: CASGLVIRTGRDSTGELFF.

The chain recombines TRBV18 with TRBJ1-1; D may be TRBD1 (6 bases). The germline V gene has CDR1 KGHSH and CDR2 LQKENI. The V end was cut by 8 bases, the J end by 2 bases, with 12 bases between. CDR3 length: 13 residues. The CDR3 loop is CASADRGNTEAFF. The CDR3 region has the DNA TGTGCCAGCGCGGACAGAGGAAACACTGAAGCTTTCTTT.